Included here is one T cell receptor beta chain sequence, with context. This CDR3 has 15 amino acids. The germline V gene has CDR1 SEHNR and CDR2 FQNEAQ (reference sequence). V dropped 4 bases and J dropped 4 bases, with 16 bases sitting between them. In the study's own analysis: Estimates of nucleated cell counts were drawn from the amplification of reference gene primers. The assay was immunoSEQ multiplex PCR, and TCRdb's table has in-frame clones only and misses some. The V and J calls and clone size are taken from that table; D and trimming were inferred from the DNA. The table shows a few hundred thousand clones, with under 90% occurring only once. Which cohort a participant joined came from the clinical history participants gave. These data belong to a study of blood T cell repertoires in COVID-19. Across the study: COVID-19 samples, acute and convalescent, were from the United States, Italy and Spain. PBMCs, B-cell-depleted T cells, or T cells were the source of the cDNA or gDNA that made up the material.

This rearrangement joins TRBV7-9 to TRBJ1-2; D ambiguous. This TCR came from a woman aged 55-75 years who had recovered from COVID-19. Sequenced input: PBMCs or T cells enriched from blood (not recorded which). The CDR3 is CASSSRQIEVYGYTF. The CDR3 DNA is TGTGCCAGCAGCTCTCGGCAGATCGAGGTCTATGGCTACACCTTC.